This TCR beta chain was recorded in a study of T cells after yellow fever vaccination. Whole-study results and caveats: Contamination by abundant bulk-population clonotypes could be present in FACS-sorted repertoires. Among all clonotypes, a small share was observed in both CD4 and CD8 compartments. Once the booster was given, most primary-vaccination clones reappeared, at around 96% for CD4 and approximately 88% for CD8.

On this clonotype: The antigen is undetermined.

The authors made TCR cDNA by 5'RACE template switching, adding a universal primer site and UMIs. Each CDR3 protein gets one entry after TCRdb re-called the 5' RACE reads with MiXCR. Counted here are about 260,000 distinct CDR3 sequences, around 4.9% occurring once; the ten biggest clones make up less than 3.5%. V lost 4 bases to trimming and J lost 2 bases, with 15 bases between them. Per germline, CDR1 SGHRS and CDR2 YFSETQ. The CDR3 is 15 residues long. The source was CD4+ T cells sorted from PBMCs, collected on the day of the yellow fever booster vaccination. The sequence was collected from a man aged 18 to 35 who received the YFV17D yellow fever vaccine. The chain employs TRBV5-1 and TRBJ2-5; possible D gene TRBD1, 6 bases. CDR3 DNA: TGCGCCAGCAGCGTGACGGGACAAGTACAAGAGACCCAGTACTTC. Residues: CASSVTGQVQETQYF.